These T cell receptor beta chains were read from a single sample in a study of T cells in Graves' hyperthyroidism and ophthalmopathy. TCRdb re-called the multiplex PCR reads through MiXCR, storing one row per CDR3 protein. The sample shows more than 500,000 distinct CDR3 sequences, roughly 15% of them seen only once. Sequenced sample: blood. The receptors originated from a woman in her thirties or forties with Graves' hyperthyroidism. CDR3s leave out the opening cysteine and the closing phenylalanine or tryptophan.

v_call	j_call	cdr3_aa
TRBV6-4	TRBJ1-1	ASREGPGTEAF
TRBV11-1	TRBJ2-6	ASSFEGGPSGANVLT
TRBV20-1	TRBJ2-7	SASGDYNYEQY
TRBV7-3	TRBJ1-6	ASSQTGGSNSPLH
TRBV5-8	TRBJ2-1	ASSLAGVMGNEQF
TRBV20-1	TRBJ2-5	SARVAGVPETQY
TRBV2	TRBJ1-2	ASSLTGTDGYT
TRBV10-1	TRBJ2-3	ASSGPDTGTQY
TRBV18	TRBJ2-3	ASSPPTRSTDTQY
TRBV12-3/TRBV12-4	TRBJ2-2	ASSLTGTGGELF
TRBV10-3	TRBJ1-5	AISDAGGAGGQPQH
TRBV20-1	TRBJ2-7	SASETGTSYEQY
TRBV20-1	TRBJ2-5	SALGLAGGRETQY
TRBV29-1	TRBJ2-3	SVGGLMAGGTDTQY
TRBV30	TRBJ2-1	AWSGTSGRIYNEQF
TRBV10-2	TRBJ1-2	ASSAHGYGYT
TRBV6-4	TRBJ1-5	ASPGGSTSNQPQH
TRBV5-1	TRBJ2-7	ASSLRGPSYEQY
TRBV28	TRBJ2-3	ASRNRGRGTDTQY